This entry lists 8 T cell receptor beta chains sequenced from one sample in a study of response to subunit inactivated influenza vaccine. TCRdb independently ran MiXCR on the RT-PCR reads; one entry per CDR3 protein. The sample includes some 190,000 distinct CDR3 sequences, approximately 14% of them seen just once. The material was CD8+ T cells sorted from PBMCs, obtained about 5 days after vaccination. These receptors all stem from a man between 45 and 60 years old who received an inactivated influenza vaccine.

As regards this clonotype: Germline and junction disagree at one end, which may indicate a read error. The gene calls are TRBV6-5 and TRBJ2-7, with 7 bases identical to TRBD1. The CDR3 spans 15 residues. The V gene's germline CDR1 is MNHEY and CDR2 SVGAGI. CDR3 sequence: CASSNSDRVRNEQYF. The CDR3 DNA is TGTGCCAGCAGTAACTCAGACAGGGTTCGGAACGAGCAGTACTTC.

This clonotype was seen only a few times. The gene calls are TRBV4-3 and TRBJ2-6; D might be TRBD2 (5 bases). Germline-derived CDR1 and CDR2 are LGHNA and YSLEER. This CDR3 is 16 amino acids long. The ends were cut back, 0 bases at V and 2 bases at J, with 8 bases in the middle. The CDR3 protein is CASSQERAPGANVLTF. As DNA, the CDR3 is TGCGCCAGCAGCCAAGAGAGGGCGCCTGGGGCCAACGTCCTGACTTTC.

The V call is TRBV6-1, the J call TRBJ2-3; 7 bases line up with TRBD1. The length of the CDR3 is 17 residues. Germline assignment: CDR1 MNHNS and CDR2 SASEGT. With 2 bases clipped from V and 2 bases from J, the junction kept 10 bases outside the gene matches. The CDR3 DNA reads TGTGCCAGCAGTGAAACGAGGGGACAGCAACTCACAGATACGCAGTATTTT. Protein: CASSETRGQQLTDTQYF.

Written as DNA, the CDR3 is TGTGCCAGCAGCCAAGGGTATGAGCAGTTCTTC. Translation gives CASSQGYEQFF. The chain combines TRBV3-1 with TRBJ2-1; D is undetermined. V lost 1 base and J 8 bases, leaving 3 bases between the germline ends. Germline assignment: CDR1 LGHDT and CDR2 YNNKEL (reference sequence). CDR3 length: 11 residues.

The V gene is TRBV7-9, the J gene TRBJ2-3; 9 nucleotides align to TRBD2. This CDR3 is 17 amino acids long. With V trimmed by 4 bases and J by 2 bases, 10 bases remained unmatched. The germline V gene encodes CDR1 SEHNR and CDR2 FQNEAQ (reference sequence). DNA for the CDR3: TGTGCCAGCAGCTCCCCGTTTGTAGCGGGAGACACAGATACGCAGTATTTT. As protein: CASSSPFVAGDTDTQYF.

This clonotype was seen ten or more times. In nucleotides, the CDR3 is TGTGCCAGCAGTCAAAAAGGATCCTACAATGAGCAGTTCTTC. Translated, it gives CASSQKGSYNEQFF. This chain connects TRBV27 to TRBJ2-1; the D is unclear. V was trimmed by 5 bases and J by 1 base, leaving 9 bases between them. The germline V gene encodes CDR1 MNHEY and CDR2 SMNVEV (reference sequence). CDR3 size: 14 residues.

This clonotype was recorded a few times. The chain uses TRBV27 and TRBJ2-1; 7 bases line up with TRBD2. The CDR3 contains 17 residues. Per the germline V gene, CDR1 is MNHEY and CDR2 is SMNVEV (reference sequence). J lost 4 bases, V lost 2 bases, and 11 bases had no gene match. DNA for the CDR3: TGTGCCAGCAGTTTAGTTATAGGGTCTAGCGGATACAATGAGCAGTTCTTC. Its translation is CASSLVIGSSGYNEQFF.

The V gene is TRBV7-6, the J gene TRBJ2-1; 10 nucleotides match TRBD1. Germline values: CDR1 SGHVS, CDR2 FNYEAQ. CDR3 length: 14 amino acids. V gave up 5 bases and J gave up 9 bases; unmatched junction bases: 7. CDR3 loop: CASSDDRGLGEQFF. The CDR3 DNA sequence: TGTGCCAGCAGCGACGACAGGGGGCTCGGTGAGCAGTTCTTC. Supplemented by reference TRBV7-6 and TRBJ2-1, the full variable domain reads GAGVSQSPRYKVTKRGQDVALRCDPISGHVSLYWYRQALGQGPEFLTYFNYEAQQDKSGLPNDRFSAERPEGSISTLTIQRTEQRDSAMYRCASSDDRGLGEQFFGPGTRLTVL.